These 18 T cell receptor beta chains were sequenced from one sample in a study of blood T cell repertoires in COVID-19. Profiled with immunoSEQ multiplex PCR; TCRdb holds only in-frame clones, not every one. This table has over 200,000 clones, 80% to 90% appearing once. Sequencing was done on a sample of peripheral blood. The origin of the receptors is a man in his forties or fifties with acute or convalescent COVID-19.

The V and J genes are TRBV27 and TRBJ2-1; 7 nucleotides match TRBD2. CDR1 and CDR2 (germline): MNHEY, SMNVEV (reference sequence). V shed 7 bases, J shed 8 bases, and the junction held 11 bases outside the gene matches. The CDR3 runs to 14 residues. The DNA for the CDR3 is TGTGCCAGCACCTCTTGGACTAGTATCGATGAGCAGTTCTTC. Translated, it gives CASTSWTSIDEQFF.

J is TRBJ2-3 and V is TRBV5-1; D is unresolved. The CDR3 consists of 15 residues. CDR1 is SGHRS and CDR2 is YFSETQ in the germline V gene. Trimming shortened V by 0 bases and J by 0 bases, and 8 bases separated the two germline ends. The CDR3 DNA reads as TGCGCCAGCAGCTTGGGACTCCCTAGCACAGATACGCAGTATTTT. Amino acid sequence: CASSLGLPSTDTQYF.

This rearrangement joins TRBV7-2 to TRBJ2-2; tentatively, D is TRBD1 (6 bases). V was shortened by 1 base and J by 6 bases, with 9 bases between the two germline ends. CDR3 length: 14 residues. Germline V gene sequence: CDR1 SGHTA, CDR2 FQGNSA. The CDR3: CASSLVQGPGELFF. CDR3 DNA: TGTGCCAGCAGCTTAGTACAGGGTCCCGGGGAGCTGTTTTTT.

Written as DNA, the CDR3 is TGTGCCAGCAGCAGCTCAACTAGCGGGGGGAGCACAGATACGCAGTATTTT. Amino acids: CASSSSTSGGSTDTQYF. The chain employs TRBV11-2 and TRBJ2-3; TRBD2 matches at 12 bases. Germline loops: CDR1 SGHAT, CDR2 FQNNGV. The CDR3 loop spans 17 amino acids. Trimming at V came to 5 bases and at J to 0 bases, leaving 6 bases not matched to a gene.

V gene TRBV18 combines with J gene TRBJ1-3, with D possibly TRBD1 on 5 matching bases. Trimming took 2 bases from V and 0 from J, leaving 5 bases between them. The CDR3 sequence is 14 residues long. CDR1 and CDR2 (germline): KGHSH, LQKENI. This CDR3 reads CASSPDSSGNTIYF. The CDR3 DNA is TGTGCCAGCTCACCAGACAGCTCTGGAAACACCATATATTTT.

The chain uses TRBV30 and TRBJ2-5, with D perhaps matching TRBD2 (6 bases). The germline V and J ends were trimmed by 4 bases and 0 bases, with 12 bases remaining between them. This CDR3 region has 14 residues. The germline gives CDR1 GTSNPN, CDR2 SVGIG (reference sequence). DNA for the CDR3: TGTGCCTGGAATACGGGACTCCACCAAGAGACCCAGTACTTC. Encoded protein: CAWNTGLHQETQYF.

The chain employs TRBV9 and TRBJ1-3; D call uncertain. The germline V gene has CDR1 SGDLS and CDR2 YYNGEE. V lost 0 bases, J lost 8 bases, and 9 bases lay in between. CDR3 length equals 13 residues. For the CDR3, the DNA is TGTGCCAGCAGCGTAGCTACTCGAGACACCATATATTTT. Its translation is CASSVATRDTIYF.

In its sample, this clone was seen once. This rearrangement joins TRBV5-4 to TRBJ2-1, with 8 bases identical to TRBD2. The trim removed 5 bases at V and 0 bases at J, leaving 4 bases unmatched. Germline V CDR1 and CDR2: SGHNT, YYREEE (reference sequence). There are 15 residues in the CDR3. As DNA, the CDR3 is TGTGCCAGCAGACCACTAGCGGACTCCTACAATGAGCAGTTCTTC. This codes for CASRPLADSYNEQFF.

This clone has more than one count but fewer than ten. The chain recombines TRBV6-5 with TRBJ1-6; weak D call: TRBD1 (6 bases). V shed 6 bases and J shed 7 bases, with 16 bases lying between them. In germline, CDR1 is MNHEY, CDR2 SVGAGI. The CDR3 covers 15 residues. CDR3 protein: CASRRQAIDNSPLHF. DNA for the CDR3: TGTGCCAGCAGAAGACAGGCCATCGACAATTCACCCCTCCACTTT.

This clone has more than one count but fewer than ten. The chain carries TRBV9 and TRBJ2-7; the D gene is possibly TRBD2 (6 bases). V lost 2 bases to trimming and J lost 3 bases, with 15 bases between them. The CDR3 totals 15 residues. Germline CDR1 reads SGDLS; CDR2 reads YYNGEE. The CDR3: CASSVGGPSVYEQYF. The CDR3 DNA reads TGTGCCAGCAGCGTCGGAGGGCCCTCGGTCTACGAGCAGTACTTC.

The chain employs TRBV7-2 and TRBJ1-1; D is undetermined. Germline V gene data show CDR1 as SGHTA and CDR2 as FQGNSA. Deletions cut 0 bases from V and 10 bases from J, with 15 bases between. The CDR3 is made up of 14 amino acids. For the CDR3, the DNA is TGTGCCAGCAGCTTAGCATTGGCGGACCGGGGAGCTTTCTTT. Amino acids: CASSLALADRGAFF.

This sequence joins TRBV2 and TRBJ1-5; D ambiguous. CDR1 and CDR2 (germline): SNHLY, FYNNEI. This CDR3 comprises 14 residues. The V and J ends lost 6 bases and 0 bases respectively, with 9 bases between them. The CDR3 sequence: CASRGRYSNQPQHF. In nucleotides, the CDR3 is TGTGCCAGCAGGGGGAGGTATAGCAATCAGCCCCAGCATTTT. The variable domain in full, completed from reference TRBV2 and TRBJ1-5, reads EPEVTQTPSHQVTQMGQEVILRCVPISNHLYFYWYRQILGQKVEFLVSFYNNEISEKSEIFDDQFSVERPDGSNFTLKIRSTKLEDSAMYFCASRGRYSNQPQHFGDGTRLSIL.

This clone was found once. The chain combines TRBV28 with TRBJ2-5, with 8 bases identical to TRBD2. The CDR3 is 17 residues long. Germline V lookup: CDR1 MDHEN, CDR2 SYDVKM. J gave up 5 bases and V 6 bases, and 17 bases lay outside the gene matches. CDR3 coding DNA: TGTGCCAGCAGGGCCGGGGTACGGGAGGGCCCTGGGGAGACCCAGTACTTC. Encoded protein: CASRAGVREGPGETQYF. The variable domain in full, with the rest retrieved from reference TRBV28 and TRBJ2-5, is DVKVTQSSRYLVKRTGEKVFLECVQDMDHENMFWYRQDPGLGLRLIYFSYDVKMKEKGDIPEGYSVSREKKERFSLILESASTNQTSMYLCASRAGVREGPGETQYFGPGTRLLVL.

The chain carries TRBV21-1 and TRBJ1-1; the table calls TRBD1, which could not be checked here. TRBV21-1 is a listed pseudogene. This CDR3 spans 16 amino acids. CDR3 coding DNA: TGTGCCAGCAGCAATAGAACGGGACAGGGGAACACTGAAGCTTTCTTT. Its protein is CASSNRTGQGNTEAFF.

V is TRBV7-8 and J is TRBJ2-2; a weak D match, TRBD1 (6 bases). V lost 2 bases, J lost 0 bases, and 13 bases lay in between. The germline V gene has CDR1 SGHVS and CDR2 FQNEAQ. CDR3 length: 17 amino acids. In nucleotides, the CDR3 is TGTGCCAGCAGCTTATACGGGGACACCGCGAACACCGGGGAGCTGTTTTTT. This translates into CASSLYGDTANTGELFF.

The chain carries TRBV18 and TRBJ1-5; the match to TRBD1 covers 7 bases. The CDR3 length is 15 residues. Germline CDR1 and CDR2: KGHSH and LQKENI. Trimming cost V 1 base and J 6 bases; bases outside gene matches: 6. The CDR3 DNA is TGTGCCAGCTCACCACTCTCGTCAGGGGGTCAGCCCCAGCATTTT. Protein sequence: CASSPLSSGGQPQHF.

The chain carries TRBV30 and TRBJ1-2; the match to TRBD1 covers 8 bases. CDR3 length: 12 amino acids. Germline CDR1 is GTSNPN and CDR2 is SVGIG (reference sequence). With V trimmed by 4 bases and J by 7 bases, 5 bases remained unmatched. The CDR3 spells CAWTRTGFGYTF. The CDR3 bases are TGTGCCTGGACCAGGACAGGGTTTGGCTACACCTTC.

The rearrangement joins TRBV28 to TRBJ2-7, with D perhaps matching TRBD1 (6 bases). The CDR3 has 14 amino acids. With 4 bases removed from V and 3 bases from J, the gap between germline ends came to 13 bases. Germline loops: CDR1 MDHEN, CDR2 SYDVKM. CDR3 nucleotide sequence: TGTGCCAGCAGTTCCCACTTACAGGGCTACGAGCAGTACTTC. As protein: CASSSHLQGYEQYF.